The sequence of this TCR beta chain was determined in a study of regulatory T cells in long-lasting Graves disease. This clonotype was counted only a few times. Time point specified: persistent/refractory GD, antithyroid drugs over 5 years with positive TRAb. PBMC-derived RNA was used for the TCR library. With 6 bases removed from V and 0 bases from J, the gap between germline ends came to 9 bases. From germline, CDR1 is MNHEY and CDR2 SMNVEV (reference sequence). This CDR3 has 14 residues. Researchers made TCR beta libraries by using iRepertoire HTBI primers and running Arm-PCR on CDR3 regions. TCRdb redid the calling of the multiplex PCR reads with MiXCR, one entry per CDR3 protein. The table has 400,000 to 450,000 distinct CDR3 sequences, less than 25% seen once; the top ten hold about a quarter.

The TCR was taken from a female donor with Graves disease. Here the sequenced sample was peripheral blood mononuclear cells (PBMCs), taken when the disease was refractory, from a patient treated with antithyroid drugs. J is TRBJ1-3 and V is TRBV27, with D uncertain. The CDR3: CASSSLVSGNTIYF. In nucleotides, the CDR3 is TGTGCCAGCAGCTCCCTCGTCTCTGGAAACACCATATATTTT.